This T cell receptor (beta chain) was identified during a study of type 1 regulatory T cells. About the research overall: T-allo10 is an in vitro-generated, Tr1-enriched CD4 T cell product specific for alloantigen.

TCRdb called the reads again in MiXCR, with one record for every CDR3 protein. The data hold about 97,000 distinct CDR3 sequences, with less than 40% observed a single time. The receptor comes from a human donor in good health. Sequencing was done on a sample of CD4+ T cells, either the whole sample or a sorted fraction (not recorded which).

CDR3 DNA: TGTGCCAGCACCGCCGGGACAGGGTCTCAGCCCCAGCATTTT. Its protein product is CASTAGTGSQPQHF. The rearrangement uses TRBV6-1 and TRBJ1-5; 9 bases align to TRBD1. This CDR3 spans 14 amino acids. V lost 7 bases and J lost 6; bases outside the gene matches: 7. Germline V gives CDR1 MNHNS, CDR2 SASEGT.